The rows below give T cell receptor beta chains drawn from one sample of a study of Ad26.COV2.S vaccination and SARS-CoV-2 variants. Here immunoSEQ multiplex PCR was the method, and the copy in TCRdb shows in-frame clones only, minus some. The table includes hundreds of thousands of clones, approximately 90% detected once. This specimen consisted of peripheral blood, obtained in a trial of Ad26.COV2.S vaccine versus placebo. These receptors came from a person between 18 and 59 years old who received the Ad26.COV2.S COVID-19 vaccine or a placebo. CDR3s include the opening cysteine and the closing phenylalanine or tryptophan. D genes are given only for firm matches. The size of a clone is reported for some rows only, either as once, few or many, or as a class for expanded clones.

j_call clone_size v_call d_call cdr3_aa cdr3_nt
TRBJ2-7 - TRBV12-3/TRBV12-4 - CASSLRHYEQYF TGTGCCAGCAGTTTAAGACACTACGAGCAGTACTTC
TRBJ2-2 - TRBV24-1 TRBD2 CATSDFSGRLFF TGTGCCACCAGTGATTTCAGCGGGAGGCTGTTTTTT
TRBJ2-7 - TRBV4-1 - CASSQVPGRSYEQYF TGCGCCAGCAGCCAAGTGCCAGGACGCTCCTACGAGCAGTACTTC
TRBJ2-1 - TRBV3-1/TRBV3-2 TRBD2 CASRIAGERHNEQFF TGTGCCAGCAGGATAGCGGGCGAGCGACACAATGAGCAGTTCTTC
TRBJ2-7 - TRBV7-9 TRBD2 CASSPMGLAAYEQYF TGTGCCAGCAGCCCTATGGGACTAGCGGCCTACGAGCAGTACTTC
TRBJ1-5 - TRBV4-1 TRBD1 CASSQERQGPQPQHF TGCGCCAGCAGCCAAGAAAGACAGGGGCCCCAGCCCCAGCATTTT
TRBJ2-4 - TRBV2 TRBD1 CASTGTVAKNIQYF TGTGCCAGCACCGGGACAGTAGCCAAAAACATTCAGTACTTC
TRBJ2-5 - TRBV14 TRBD2 CASSQPERGLAYQETQYF TGTGCCAGCAGCCAGCCCGAACGGGGACTAGCTTACCAAGAGACCCAGTACTTC
TRBJ2-1 - TRBV24-1 TRBD2 CATSERSGRNNEQFF TGTGCCACCAGTGAGAGAAGCGGGAGAAACAATGAGCAGTTCTTC
TRBJ2-1 - TRBV29-1 - CSVAPRPSYNEQFF TGCAGCGTTGCCCCCAGGCCTTCCTACAATGAGCAGTTCTTC
TRBJ1-1 few TRBV11-3 - CASSFGPTEAFF TGTGCCAGCAGCTTTGGGCCCACTGAAGCTTTCTTT
TRBJ1-2 once TRBV5-6 - CASSYGPPSDYGYTF TGTGCCAGCAGCTACGGACCTCCTTCGGACTATGGCTACACCTTC
TRBJ2-1 - TRBV7-2 TRBD2 CASSVTSGNHNEQFF TGTGCCAGCAGCGTTACTAGCGGTAACCACAATGAGCAGTTCTTC
TRBJ2-4 once TRBV6-2/TRBV6-3 TRBD2 CASSYASRLAGDGGKNIQYF TGTGCCAGCAGTTACGCAAGCCGACTAGCGGGAGATGGGGGCAAAAACATTCAGTACTTC
TRBJ1-2 - TRBV12-3/TRBV12-4 - CASSFRILNGYTF TGTGCCAGCAGTTTTCGTATACTGAATGGCTACACCTTC
TRBJ1-4 once TRBV7-6 TRBD1 CASSSLDRGGEKLFF TGTGCCAGCAGCTCCTTGGACAGGGGAGGGGAAAAACTGTTTTTT
TRBJ2-2 - TRBV4-3 - CASSQISGHSTGELFF TGCGCCAGCAGCCAGATTTCGGGACATTCGACCGGGGAGCTGTTTTTT
TRBJ2-7 - TRBV7-9 - CASSLFHEQYF TGTGCCAGCAGCTTATTCCACGAGCAGTACTTC
TRBJ2-7 - TRBV6-5 TRBD2 CASINGGRAPYEQYF TGTGCCAGCATCAACGGCGGGAGGGCGCCCTACGAGCAGTACTTC
TRBJ1-2 - TRBV15 TRBD1 CATSRVRRTGDSYGYTF TGTGCCACCAGCAGAGTCAGGAGGACAGGGGACTCCTATGGCTACACCTTC
TRBJ2-7 - TRBV10-3 - CAISEVLIRTYEQYF TGTGCCATCAGTGAGGTGCTAATACGGACCTACGAGCAGTACTTC
TRBJ1-4 - TRBV7-9 - CASSPGQSTNEKLFF TGTGCCAGCAGCCCAGGACAGTCAACTAATGAAAAACTGTTTTTT
TRBJ2-1 - TRBV9 - CASSLSGPDEQFF TGTGCCAGCAGCCTAAGCGGGCCGGATGAGCAGTTCTTC
TRBJ2-3 - TRBV20-1 TRBD1 CSASDRGSTDTQYF TGCAGTGCTAGTGACAGGGGAAGCACAGATACGCAGTATTTT
TRBJ2-3 - TRBV19 - CASSIEGRSTDTQYF TGTGCCAGTAGTATCGAGGGCAGAAGCACAGATACGCAGTATTTT
TRBJ2-5 - TRBV14 TRBD2 CASTQVGNGGRAQETQYF TGTGCCAGCACCCAGGTAGGAAACGGCGGGAGGGCCCAAGAGACCCAGTACTTC
TRBJ1-5 - TRBV19 TRBD1 CASSIEPGGVQPQHF TGTGCCAGTAGTATAGAGCCAGGGGGGGTTCAGCCCCAGCATTTT
TRBJ2-2 - TRBV9 TRBD2 CASSVAGLAAANTGELFF TGTGCCAGCAGCGTAGCGGGACTAGCGGCTGCGAACACCGGGGAGCTGTTTTTT
TRBJ2-1 - TRBV28 TRBD2 CASSRLAGVNEQFF TGTGCCAGCAGCCGTCTAGCGGGAGTCAATGAGCAGTTCTTC
TRBJ2-7 - TRBV24-1 TRBD2 CATGGRIYEQYF TGTGCCACCGGCGGGAGAATCTACGAGCAGTACTTC
TRBJ2-7 - TRBV18 TRBD2 CASSLYSTGGAYEQYF TGTGCCAGCTCACTCTACTCGACGGGAGGGGCCTACGAGCAGTACTTC
TRBJ1-5 - TRBV6-6 - CASRQPGGSDQPQHF TGTGCCAGCAGGCAGCCGGGAGGGTCGGATCAGCCCCAGCATTTT
TRBJ2-1 - TRBV4-1 TRBD2 CASSQVGRGSYNEQFF TGCGCCAGCAGCCAAGTAGGTCGCGGGAGCTACAATGAGCAGTTCTTC
TRBJ1-5 - TRBV28 - CASRQGRRYSNQPQHF TGTGCCAGCAGGCAGGGGCGTAGGTATAGCAATCAGCCCCAGCATTTT
TRBJ2-2 - TRBV12-3/TRBV12-4 - CASSLEAGELFF TGTGCCAGCAGTTTGGAGGCCGGGGAGCTGTTTTTT
TRBJ2-1 - TRBV11-2 TRBD2 CASSLDGAGGLYNEQFF TGTGCCAGCAGCTTAGATGGGGCGGGGGGATTGTACAATGAGCAGTTCTTC
TRBJ1-1 - TRBV7-2 - CASSLAAGLYTEAFF TGTGCCAGCAGCTTAGCGGCAGGTTTGTACACTGAAGCTTTCTTT
TRBJ2-7 - TRBV9 - CASSVSVRRDYEQYF TGTGCCAGCAGCGTGAGTGTTCGGAGAGACTACGAGCAGTACTTC
TRBJ2-7 - TRBV5-1 TRBD2 CASRDLSGNYEQYF TGCGCCAGTCGCGATCTTAGCGGGAACTACGAGCAGTACTTC
TRBJ1-3 - TRBV30 - CAWSVGAGGNTIYF TGTGCCTGGAGTGTGGGGGCGGGTGGAAACACCATATATTTT
TRBJ2-3 - TRBV6-6 - CASSYGAGSTDTQYF TGTGCCAGCAGTTACGGAGCAGGGAGCACAGATACGCAGTATTTT
TRBJ2-7 - TRBV30 - CAWSKGPFEQYF TGTGCCTGGAGTAAGGGGCCTTTCGAGCAGTACTTC
TRBJ1-2 - TRBV6-6 - CASSYSGGDYGYTF TGTGCCAGCAGTTACTCGGGGGGGGACTATGGCTACACCTTC
TRBJ2-2 once TRBV7-9 - CASSPDAGELFF TGTGCCAGCAGCCCTGACGCCGGGGAGCTGTTTTTT
TRBJ2-7 - TRBV19 TRBD1 CASAGTGDYEQYF TGTGCCAGTGCCGGGACAGGAGACTACGAGCAGTACTTC
TRBJ1-4 - TRBV30 - CAWIKADPRHRRNEKLFF TGTGCCTGGATTAAGGCGGATCCCCGGCATAGGAGAAATGAAAAACTGTTTTTT